These T cell receptor beta chains were read from a single sample in a study of blood T cell repertoires in COVID-19. This table comes from immunoSEQ multiplex PCR, and its TCRdb copy is limited to in-frame clones, with some not included. The sample records over 120,000 clones, roughly 78% being singletons. Sequenced material: PBMCs or T cells enriched from blood (not recorded which). These TCRs come from a woman between 45 and 60 years old who had recovered from COVID-19. The CDR3 runs from the conserved cysteine through the conserved F or W. Fields, in order: V gene, D gene, CDR3 protein. The D gene is left open where the match is weak.

TRBV25-1 TRBD1 CASSRQGAGGNTIYF
TRBV28 TRBD1 CASRPGDRGVRNYGYTF
TRBV28 TRBD1 CASSLQGGEDTQYF
TRBV24-1 NA CATSLGGPGASYQPQHF
TRBV18 TRBD1 CASSPTGPNEQFF
TRBV2 TRBD1 CASNPQGIGETQYF
TRBV6-6 TRBD1 CASSRSGQGSTGELFF
TRBV10-3 NA CAISEQVQGSPQHF
TRBV14 NA CASSQDWAKTEAFF
TRBV6-1 NA CASSEFAGSPGRGYTF
TRBV27 NA CASSPTFSSTEAFF
TRBV9 NA CASSVDGRGTTNEKLFF
TRBV5-4 TRBD1 CASSYDRGNYGYTF
TRBV1 NA CTSSQDPQSGLVPDTQYF
TRBV3-1/TRBV3-2 TRBD1 CASHRGQGRTGELFF
TRBV6-5 TRBD1 CASSPVAGGSEKLFF
TRBV18 TRBD1 CASSRRQGLEGNTIYF
TRBV28 NA CASSSPLRLTSTDTQYF
TRBV6-1 NA CASSAWTGAGSNQPQHF
TRBV6-1 TRBD1 CASGESGGGQPQHF
TRBV6-4 NA CASRRGDTQYF
TRBV3-1/TRBV3-2 NA CASSQGAKTEAFF
TRBV4-1 NA CASSQDDSSYQPQHF
TRBV11-2 TRBD1 CASSPGTGSTMEQYF
TRBV19 TRBD1 CASRDRGYGYTF
TRBV10-3 TRBD2 CAISESRGALYEQYF
TRBV28 NA CASSFIRAGGNQPQHF
TRBV10-3 TRBD2 CAISESGTSSYEQYF
TRBV28 TRBD2 CASSSGGLKETQYF
TRBV24-1 TRBD1 CATSDPGQGGETQYF
TRBV10-3 TRBD1 CAITPGQDNYGYTF
TRBV6-5 NA CASSYKDSLSGNTIYF
TRBV9 TRBD2 CASSVPSGGPNTGELFF
TRBV2 TRBD1 CARAPGQGSYNEQFF
TRBV28 NA CASSLEGPDTQYF
TRBV29-1 TRBD1 CSVAPHRGNTGELFF
TRBV10-2 NA CASSEFQGEKLFF
TRBV27 TRBD1 CASSLISGGGYTF
TRBV20-1 NA CSASSPLMDTEAFF